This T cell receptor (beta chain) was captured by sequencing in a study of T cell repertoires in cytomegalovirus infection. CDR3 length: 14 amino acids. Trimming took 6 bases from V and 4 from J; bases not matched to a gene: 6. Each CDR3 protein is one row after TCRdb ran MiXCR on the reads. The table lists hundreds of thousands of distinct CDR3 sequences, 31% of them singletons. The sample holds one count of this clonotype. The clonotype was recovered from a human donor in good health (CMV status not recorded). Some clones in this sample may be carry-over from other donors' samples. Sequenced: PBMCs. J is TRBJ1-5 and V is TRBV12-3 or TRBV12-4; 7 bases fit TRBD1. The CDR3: CASRGGTANQPQHF. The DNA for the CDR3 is TGTGCCAGCAGGGGAGGGACAGCTAATCAGCCCCAGCATTTT.